The entry below describes one TCR beta chain. What it binds is not known. Measured with immunoSEQ multiplex PCR; TCRdb has only the in-frame clones, and not every one. Counted here are about 100,000 clones, about 85% occurring once; the ten biggest clones make up under 3%. The data were obtained in a study of T cell responses to AZD1222 COVID-19 vaccine. Broader study findings: Spike-specific TCR breadth and depth rose after two AZD1222 doses. Most donors were white British, females outnumbered males, and clonal diversity was possibly underestimated. Baseline antibody screening turned up just six seropositive AZD1222 recipients.

The ends lost 9 bases at V and 5 bases at J; junction bases unmatched: 7. The germline CDR1 and CDR2 sequences are ENHRY and SYGVKD. This CDR3 is 13 amino acids long. The TCR comes from an adult who received the AZD1222 COVID-19 vaccine. This specimen consisted of peripheral blood, obtained 28 days after the second AZD1222 dose. This chain links TRBV10-3 with TRBJ2-7; 10 nucleotides line up with TRBD1. The CDR3 DNA reads TGTGCCATGTCCGGGACAGGGGACCACGAGCAGTACTTC. Translated: CAMSGTGDHEQYF.